This TCR beta chain was observed in a study of OX40 agonist ivuxolimab in advanced cancers. The study in broad terms: Ivuxolimab, which targeted the costimulatory receptor OX40 (CD134), was an agonistic, fully human IgG2 monoclonal antibody. Intravenous ivuxolimab was administered to patients every 2 weeks at six dose levels: 0.01, 0.1, 0.3, 1.5, 3 and 10 mg/kg. Among the 52 dose-escalation patients, approximately 20 had hepatocellular carcinoma, approximately 15 melanoma, 9 renal cell carcinoma and 9 head and neck cancer. A male proportion of roughly 80% and a mean age of about 60 years, ranging from about 20 to 85, were recorded for the dose-escalation cohort. Patients were allowed to have had prior anti-PD-1, anti-PD-L1 or anti-CTLA-4 therapy, and approximately 37% of the dose-escalation patients had been treated with checkpoint inhibitors. Partial responses occurred in three dose-escalation patients, of whom one had hepatocellular carcinoma and two had cutaneous melanoma. Peripheral TCRbeta sequencing was intended to test whether TCR sequence diversity was altered and clonal T-cell expansion was caused by ivuxolimab. The paper reports the monotherapy dose-escalation portion (N = 52 patients) of the phase I ivuxolimab trial. General study outcomes and caveats: After ivuxolimab, expanded clones were on average more numerous among CD8+ T cells than among CD4+ T cells. The antigen specificity of the clonally expanded peripheral T cells was not determined. At doses of 0.1 to 3.0 mg/kg, clonal expansion of both CD4+ and CD8+ T cells in blood was seen between baseline and week 6. Low levels of normalized T-cell clonal expansion were also seen in some nonresponding patients. In the 0.1-3.0 mg/kg groups, partial responders were among the patients with the lowest normalized peripheral clonal expansion, particularly in CD8+ T cells.

To sequence the TCRbeta CDR3 region, genomic DNA was isolated from the sorted cells. The immunoSEQ Assay was used to sequence the TCRbeta CDR3 regions. In its TCRdb copy, this immuneACCESS table keeps in-frame sequences only and misses some clones. Where compared with another copy, unresolved V genes explain less than half of these, and the others have no known cause. A total of roughly 15,000 clones appear in this sample, about 75% of them only once. The ten top clones hold roughly 32% of the sample. Patients with a history of autoimmune disease or receiving systemic immunosuppression were excluded from the trial. In every dose cohort, peripheral blood was drawn for TCR sequencing at baseline, cycle 4 day 1, and cycle 7 day 1. Samples came from an open-label, multicenter, first-in-human phase I dose-escalation trial of ivuxolimab. The trial enrolled adults with locally advanced or metastatic head and neck squamous cell, hepatocellular, melanoma or renal cell carcinoma. Before TCR sequencing, CD4+ and CD8+ T cells were separately sorted from peripheral blood.

From its cysteine to its phenylalanine, the CDR3 spans 13 amino acids. This entry keeps only the CDR3 DNA: 39 bases, framed from base 1. Trimming at the junction amounts to 3 bases on V and 6 bases on J, and the germline ends lie 9 bases apart. CDR1 and CDR2 are drawn from the germline V gene: MDHEN, SYDVKM. With regard to this clone: This clone's antigen is unknown. Within one base of it there is no much larger clone, and no base qualities were kept.

This specimen was CD4+ or CD8+ T cells sorted from blood, taken in a trial of the OX40 agonist ivuxolimab. The V and J segments used are TRBV28 and TRBJ2-1, with the D gene uncertain. The receptor's source is an adult with an advanced solid tumor such as melanoma, head and neck, liver or kidney cancer. The DNA reads as follows: TGTGCCAGCAGTTTCCTTCCTGGCAATGAGCAGTTCTTC. Its amino acids are CASSFLPGNEQFF.